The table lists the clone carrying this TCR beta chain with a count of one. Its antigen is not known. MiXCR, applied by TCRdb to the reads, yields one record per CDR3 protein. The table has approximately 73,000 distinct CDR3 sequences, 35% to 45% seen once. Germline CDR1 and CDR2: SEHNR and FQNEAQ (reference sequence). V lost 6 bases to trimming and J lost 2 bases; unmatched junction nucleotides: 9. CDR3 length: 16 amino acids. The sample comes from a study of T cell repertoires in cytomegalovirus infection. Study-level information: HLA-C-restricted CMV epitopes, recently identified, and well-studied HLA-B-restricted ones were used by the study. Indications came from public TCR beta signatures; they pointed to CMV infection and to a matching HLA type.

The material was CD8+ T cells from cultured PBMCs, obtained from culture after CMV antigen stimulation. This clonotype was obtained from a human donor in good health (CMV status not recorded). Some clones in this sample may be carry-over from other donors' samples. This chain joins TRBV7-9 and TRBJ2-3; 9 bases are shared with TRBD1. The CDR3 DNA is TGTGCCAGCAGACACCGAACAGGGGGCCCCACAGATACGCAGTATTTT. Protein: CASRHRTGGPTDTQYF.